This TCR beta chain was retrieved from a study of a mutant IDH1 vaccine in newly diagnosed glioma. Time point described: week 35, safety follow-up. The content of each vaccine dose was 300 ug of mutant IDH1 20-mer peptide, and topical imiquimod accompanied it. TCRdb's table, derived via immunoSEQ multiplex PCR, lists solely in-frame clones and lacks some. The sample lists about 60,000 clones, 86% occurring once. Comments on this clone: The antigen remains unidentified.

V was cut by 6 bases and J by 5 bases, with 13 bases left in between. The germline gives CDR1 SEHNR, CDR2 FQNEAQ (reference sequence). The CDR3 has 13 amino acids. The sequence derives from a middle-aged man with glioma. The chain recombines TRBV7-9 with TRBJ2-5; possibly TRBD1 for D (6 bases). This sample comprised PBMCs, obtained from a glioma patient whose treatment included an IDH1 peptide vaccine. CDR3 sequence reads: CASRAEGVETQYF. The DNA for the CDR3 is TGTGCCAGCAGAGCCGAGGGGGTCGAGACCCAGTACTTC.